One sample yielded the 8 T cell receptor beta chains listed below, sequenced in a study of CD8+CD57+ T cells in acquired aplastic anemia. CDR3 and TCR beta VDJ profiling relied on genomic DNA as the template. TCRdb processed the reads anew with MiXCR; each CDR3 protein has one entry. In the table there are 200,000 to 250,000 distinct CDR3 sequences, about 44% of which are singletons. Sequencing was done on patients that had shown CD8+CD57+ cell expansion by flow cytometry. The material sequenced was sorted CD4+, CD8+, or CD8+CD57+ T cells (not recorded which) from PBMCs. Receptors originate from a human donor with aplastic anemia.

This chain joins TRBV19 and TRBJ2-1; 7 nucleotides line up with TRBD2. Germline CDR1 is LNHDA and CDR2 is SQIVND (reference sequence). The ends lost 4 bases at V and 1 base at J; junction bases unmatched: 7. This CDR3 spans 16 amino acids. The DNA for the CDR3 is TGTGCCAGTAGTAACCTAGCGGCTCGGTCCTACAATGAGCAGTTCTTC. It specifies CASSNLAARSYNEQFF. The complete variable domain, with remaining parts taken from reference TRBV19 and TRBJ2-1, reads DGGITQSPKYLFRKEGQNVTLSCEQNLNHDAMYWYRQDPGQGLRLIYYSQIVNDFQKGDIAEGYSVSREKKESFPLTVTSAQKNPTAFYLCASSNLAARSYNEQFFGPGTRLTVL.

This clonotype has just a few counts. The chain combines TRBV10-3 with TRBJ2-5, with D tentatively TRBD2 (7 bases). The germline V gene encodes CDR1 ENHRY and CDR2 SYGVKD. The CDR3 is 15 amino acids. V was trimmed by 2 bases and J by 10 bases, leaving 20 bases between them. CDR3 in amino acids: CAISESGGGRGDQYF. Written as DNA, the CDR3 is TGTGCCATCAGTGAGAGTGGCGGGGGCAGAGGTGACCAGTACTTC.

This clonotype occurred many times. The chain couples TRBV27 to TRBJ1-1, with D uncertain. V shed 6 bases and J shed 4 bases, with 9 bases lying between them. The CDR3 sequence is 12 residues long. Germline V gene sequence: CDR1 MNHEY, CDR2 SMNVEV (reference sequence). In nucleotides, the CDR3 is TGTGCCAGCAGGGAGGGTGGCACTGAAGCTTTCTTT. It translates to CASREGGTEAFF.

The rearrangement joins TRBV7-9 to TRBJ2-7, with D perhaps TRBD1 (7 bases). The V end was cut by 5 bases, the J end by 0 bases, with 23 bases between. From germline, CDR1 is SEHNR and CDR2 FQNEAQ (reference sequence). The length of the CDR3 is 18 residues. The CDR3 reads CASSTPGGDRAFSYEQYF. The DNA of the CDR3 is TGTGCCAGCAGCACCCCCGGCGGGGACAGAGCTTTCTCCTACGAGCAGTACTTC.

As for this clonotype: Just one base apart from a much larger clone, this may be a read error. V gene TRBV4-3 combines with J gene TRBJ2-7; TRBD1 might be the D (6 bases). Germline CDR1 reads LGHNA; CDR2 reads YSLEER. This CDR3 is built from 15 residues. The CDR3 here is CASSQTTGPSYEQHF. The CDR3 coding sequence is TGCGCCAGCAGCCAAACAACAGGGCCTTCCTACGAGCAGCACTTC.

This clonotype came up a few times. This could be a read error, since a much larger clone is one nucleotide away. The chain couples TRBV7-9 to TRBJ2-1; 13 positions match TRBD2. This CDR3 comprises 18 residues. V lost 4 bases to trimming and J lost 0 bases; unmatched junction nucleotides: 6. Per germline, CDR1 SEHNR and CDR2 FQNEAQ (reference sequence). For the CDR3, the DNA is TGTGCCAGCAGCTCGACTAGCGGGAGGCTCTACTCCTACAATGAGCAGTTCTTC. Encoded protein: CASSSTSGRLYSYNEQFF.

This clonotype came up many times. This CDR3 is CAIDRRGNEQFF. CDR3 nucleotides: TGTGCCATCGACCGAAGGGGGAATGAGCAGTTCTTC. The chain links TRBV12-3 or TRBV12-4 to TRBJ2-1; tentative D call: TRBD1 (6 bases). This CDR3 is built from 12 residues. V was clipped by 10 bases and J by 7 bases, with 14 bases between them.

This clonotype was detected only a few times. The chain couples TRBV6-2 or TRBV6-3 to TRBJ2-1, with 7 nucleotides matching TRBD1. V shed 4 bases, J shed 0 bases, and the junction held 9 bases outside the gene matches. The CDR3 contains 17 residues. Germline lookup yields CDR1 MNHEY and CDR2 SVGEGT. The CDR3 coding sequence is TGTGCCAGCAGTTCGGACAGGAGCAGGAGCTCCTACAATGAGCAGTTCTTC. This codes for CASSSDRSRSSYNEQFF.